This section outlines one T cell receptor beta chain sequence together with its context. Its specificity is not known. The record originates from a study of cytomegalovirus exposure and HLA in healthy donors. Overall study findings and caveats: Accounts indicate the classifier identified cytomegalovirus status with strong specificity and sensitivity. Most TCR sequences were rare, but some public TCRs occurred in many donors.

Produced via immunoSEQ multiplex PCR; TCRdb's table is partial and in-frame only. Altogether around 98,000 clones are present, approximately 88% being singletons, with the ten largest covering approximately 4%. Among the 120 or so subjects of the validation cohort, separate from the 666-subject first cohort, were the donors. This CDR3 comprises 16 residues. Trimming left V 4 bases short and J 2 bases short, with 18 bases between. Germline lookup yields CDR1 SGHRS and CDR2 YFSETQ. The chain combines TRBV5-1 with TRBJ1-2; D perhaps matches TRBD1 (5 bases). The sequence came from a woman in her twenties or thirties in good health and CMV-seronegative. The source material was PBMCs. In DNA form, the CDR3 reads TGCGCCAGCAGCGGCCAAACCAGACAGCTGAACTATGGCTACACCTTC. Protein: CASSGQTRQLNYGYTF.